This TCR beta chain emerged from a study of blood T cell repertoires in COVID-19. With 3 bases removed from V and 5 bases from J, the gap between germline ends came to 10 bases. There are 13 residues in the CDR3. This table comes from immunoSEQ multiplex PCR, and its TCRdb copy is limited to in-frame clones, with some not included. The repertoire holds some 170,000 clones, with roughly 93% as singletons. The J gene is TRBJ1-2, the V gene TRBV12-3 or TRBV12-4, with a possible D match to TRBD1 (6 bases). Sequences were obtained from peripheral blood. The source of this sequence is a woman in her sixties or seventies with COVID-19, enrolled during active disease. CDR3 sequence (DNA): TGTGCCAGCAGTTTGTCAGGGGTTTATGGCTACACCTTC. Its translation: CASSLSGVYGYTF.